This T cell receptor (beta chain) was found in a study of blood T cell repertoires in COVID-19. Per the authors' pipeline: Amplification of reference gene primers provided the estimated nucleated cell counts. Using immunoSEQ multiplex PCR, the repertoire was profiled, and TCRdb retains in-frame clones only, with some absent. V and J calls and clone size are those listed in that table; D and trimming were worked out from the DNA. The repertoire includes fewer than 450,000 clones, around 87% of them detected once, and roughly 6.3% sits in the top ten. J gave up 15 bases and V 4 bases, and 10 bases lay outside the gene matches. CDR3 size: 12 residues. Germline CDR1 and CDR2: GTSNPN and SVGIG (reference sequence). Enrollment of patients from Seattle took place during active infection, with longitudinal follow-up.

The specimen was peripheral blood. The J gene is TRBJ2-1, the V gene TRBV30; TRBD2 aligns across 9 bases. This TCR came from a woman in her 50s with COVID-19, enrolled during active disease. CDR3 region: CAWTRSGSLPFF. The CDR3 coding sequence is TGTGCCTGGACCCGTAGCGGGAGCTTACCGTTCTTC. Full variable domain (missing parts from reference TRBV30 and TRBJ2-1): SQTIHQWPATLVQPVGSPLSLECTVEGTSNPNLYWYRQAAGRGLQLLFYSVGIGQISSEVPQNLSASRPQDRQFILSSKKLLLSDSGFYLCAWTRSGSLPFFGPGTRLTVL.